This section outlines one T cell receptor (beta chain) sequence together with its context. The identical CDR3 is also encoded by other nucleotide sequences in the sample. These data belong to a study of T cell changes during pregnancy in multiple sclerosis. Data came from immunoSEQ multiplex PCR; TCRdb stores just in-frame clones and leaves some out. The sample holds 45,000 to 60,000 clones, about 91% seen once. The germline V and J ends were trimmed by 2 bases and 4 bases, with 6 bases remaining between them. The germline V gene has CDR1 ENHRY and CDR2 SYGVKD. The CDR3 loop spans 13 amino acids. This chain uses TRBV10-3 with TRBJ2-1, with D maybe TRBD2 (5 bases). This receptor was identified in a female donor in good health, enrolled as a control in a pregnancy study. Sequenced here: peripheral blood, sampled after pregnancy. The CDR3 region is CAISERGYNEQFF. In DNA, the CDR3 is TGTGCCATCAGTGAGAGAGGGTACAATGAGCAGTTCTTC.